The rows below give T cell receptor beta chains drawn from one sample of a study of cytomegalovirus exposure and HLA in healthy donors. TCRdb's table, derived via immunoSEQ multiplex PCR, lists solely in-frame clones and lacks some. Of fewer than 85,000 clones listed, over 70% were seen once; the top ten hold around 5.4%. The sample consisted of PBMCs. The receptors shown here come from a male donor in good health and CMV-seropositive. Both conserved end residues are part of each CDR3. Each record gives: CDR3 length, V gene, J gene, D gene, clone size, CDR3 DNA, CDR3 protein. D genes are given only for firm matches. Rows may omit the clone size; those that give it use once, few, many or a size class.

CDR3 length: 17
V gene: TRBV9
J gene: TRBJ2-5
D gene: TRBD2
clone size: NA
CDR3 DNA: TGTGCCAGCAGCGTAGGGGCTAGCGGGGGGGCCTTGGAGACCCAGTACTTC
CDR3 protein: CASSVGASGGALETQYF

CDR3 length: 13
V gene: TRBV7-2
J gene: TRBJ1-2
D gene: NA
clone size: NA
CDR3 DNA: TGTGCCAGCAGCCCCCAGACAAACTATGGCTACACCTTC
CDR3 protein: CASSPQTNYGYTF

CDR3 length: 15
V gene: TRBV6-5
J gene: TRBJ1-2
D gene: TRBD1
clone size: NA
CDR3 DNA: TGTGCCAGCAGTTACTCAAGGACAGGGGTGGAGGGCTACACCTTC
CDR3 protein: CASSYSRTGVEGYTF

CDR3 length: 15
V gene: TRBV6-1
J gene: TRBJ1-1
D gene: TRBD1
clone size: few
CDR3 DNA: TGTGCCAGCATTCCACGGACAGGGGTGGACACTGAAGCTTTCTTT
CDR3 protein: CASIPRTGVDTEAFF

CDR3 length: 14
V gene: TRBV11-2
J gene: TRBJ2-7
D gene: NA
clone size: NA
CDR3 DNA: TGTGCCAGCAGCTTAGATCGACTAAGCCACGAGCAGTACTTC
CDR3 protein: CASSLDRLSHEQYF

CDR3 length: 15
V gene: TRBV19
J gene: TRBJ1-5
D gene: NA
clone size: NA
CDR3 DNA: TGTGCCAGTGGCTCCGGGCAGGGGAGCAATCAGCCCCAGCATTTT
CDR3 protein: CASGSGQGSNQPQHF

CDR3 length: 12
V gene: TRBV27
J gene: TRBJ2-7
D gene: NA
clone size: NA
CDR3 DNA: TGTTCCAACCAGAAAGCGGCATACGAGCAGTACTTC
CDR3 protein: CSNQKAAYEQYF

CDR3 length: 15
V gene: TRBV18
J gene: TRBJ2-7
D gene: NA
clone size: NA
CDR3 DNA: TGTGCCAGCTCACCAACCCGGGAGCGGTCCTACGAGCAGTACTTC
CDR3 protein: CASSPTRERSYEQYF

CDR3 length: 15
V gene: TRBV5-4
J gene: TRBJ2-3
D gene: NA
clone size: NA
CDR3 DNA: TGTGCCAGCAGCTTGGGTCCCAGGGGCCCAGATACGCAGTATTTT
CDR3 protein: CASSLGPRGPDTQYF

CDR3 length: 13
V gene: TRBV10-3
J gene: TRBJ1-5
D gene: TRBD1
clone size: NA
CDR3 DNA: TGTGCCATCAGTGGGGACAGGGGTCAGCCCCAGCATTTT
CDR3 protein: CAISGDRGQPQHF

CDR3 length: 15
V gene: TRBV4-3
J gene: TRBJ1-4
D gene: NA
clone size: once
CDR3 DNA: TGCGCCAGCAGCCAAGAGGCCAGGAGGACCGAAAAACTGTTTTTT
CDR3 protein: CASSQEARRTEKLFF

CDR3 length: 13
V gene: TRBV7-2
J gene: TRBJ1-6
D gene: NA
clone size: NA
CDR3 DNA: TGTGCCAGCAGCCCAAGGAGTGATTCACCCCTCCACTTT
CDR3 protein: CASSPRSDSPLHF

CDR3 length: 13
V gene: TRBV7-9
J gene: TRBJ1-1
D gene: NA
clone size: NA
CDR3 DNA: TGTGCCAGCAGCCCCCCGTTGAACACTGAAGCTTTCTTT
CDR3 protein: CASSPPLNTEAFF

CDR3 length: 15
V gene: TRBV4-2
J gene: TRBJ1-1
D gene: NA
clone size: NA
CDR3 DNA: TGTGCCAGCAGCCAAGTAATAGGGGCTACCACTGAAGCTTTCTTT
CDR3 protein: CASSQVIGATTEAFF

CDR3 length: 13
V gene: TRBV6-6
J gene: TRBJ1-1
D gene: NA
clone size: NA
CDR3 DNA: TGTGCCAGCAGACCCACAGGGAACACTGAAGCTTTCTTT
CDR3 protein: CASRPTGNTEAFF

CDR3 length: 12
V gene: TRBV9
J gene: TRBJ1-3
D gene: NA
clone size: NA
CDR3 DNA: TGTGCCAGCAGCGTCCAGGGAAACACCATATATTTT
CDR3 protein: CASSVQGNTIYF

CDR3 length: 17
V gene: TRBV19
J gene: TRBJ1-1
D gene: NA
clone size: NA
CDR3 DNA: TGTGCCAGTAGTATAGTAACCCTCGGGGGATTGAACACTGAAGCTTTCTTT
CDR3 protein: CASSIVTLGGLNTEAFF